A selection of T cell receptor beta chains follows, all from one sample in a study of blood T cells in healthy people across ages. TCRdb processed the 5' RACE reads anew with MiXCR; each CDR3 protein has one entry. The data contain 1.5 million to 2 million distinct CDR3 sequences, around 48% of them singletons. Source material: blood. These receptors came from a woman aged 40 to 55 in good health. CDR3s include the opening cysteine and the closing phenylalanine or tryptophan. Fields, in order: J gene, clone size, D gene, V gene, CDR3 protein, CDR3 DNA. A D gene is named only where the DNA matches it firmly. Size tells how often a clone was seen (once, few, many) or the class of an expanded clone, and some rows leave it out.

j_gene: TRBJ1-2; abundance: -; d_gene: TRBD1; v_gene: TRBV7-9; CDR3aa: CASRVQGAIRMGGYTF; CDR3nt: TGTGCCAGCAGAGTTCAGGGGGCGATTCGGATGGGTGGCTACACCTTC
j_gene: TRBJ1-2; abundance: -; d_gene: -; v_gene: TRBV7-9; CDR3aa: CASSLQGGDGYTF; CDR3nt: TGTGCCAGCAGCTTACAGGGAGGAGATGGCTACACCTTC
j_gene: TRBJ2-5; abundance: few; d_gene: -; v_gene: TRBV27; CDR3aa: CASSLFHAEGGTQYF; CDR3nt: TGTGCCAGCAGTTTATTTCATGCGGAAGGAGGGACCCAGTACTTC
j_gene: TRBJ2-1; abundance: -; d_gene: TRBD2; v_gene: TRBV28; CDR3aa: CASSPTQGLAGQLGTEQFF; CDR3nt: TGTGCCAGCAGTCCTACGCAGGGACTAGCGGGCCAGCTTGGTACGGAGCAGTTCTTC
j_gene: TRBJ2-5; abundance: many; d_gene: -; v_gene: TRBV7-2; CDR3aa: CASSQLSDYTSQYF; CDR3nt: TGTGCCAGCAGCCAACTGTCGGATTATACTTCCCAGTACTTC
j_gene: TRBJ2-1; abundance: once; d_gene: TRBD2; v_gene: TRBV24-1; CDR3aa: CATSVTSGGADEQFF; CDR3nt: TGTGCCACCAGTGTAACTAGCGGGGGGGCAGATGAGCAGTTCTTC
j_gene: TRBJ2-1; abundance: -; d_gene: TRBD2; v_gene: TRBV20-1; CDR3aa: CSARAETSIVEQFF; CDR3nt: TGCAGTGCTAGAGCTGAGACTAGCATTGTCGAGCAGTTCTTC
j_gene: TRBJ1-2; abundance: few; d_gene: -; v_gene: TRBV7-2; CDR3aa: CASSLGSGVDYGYTF; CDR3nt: TGTGCCAGCAGCTTAGGTTCAGGGGTGGACTATGGCTACACCTTC
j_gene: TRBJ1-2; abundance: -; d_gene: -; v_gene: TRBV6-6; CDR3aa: CASSYDRSYGYTF; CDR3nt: TGTGCCAGCAGCTATGACAGGAGCTATGGCTACACCTTC
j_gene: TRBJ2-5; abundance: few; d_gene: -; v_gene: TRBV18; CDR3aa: CASSLAGGGTETQYF; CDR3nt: TGTGCCAGCTCATTGGCCGGGGGCGGAACAGAGACCCAGTACTTC
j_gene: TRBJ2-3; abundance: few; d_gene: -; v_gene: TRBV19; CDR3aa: CASSIWAPDTQYF; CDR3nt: TGTGCCAGTAGTATATGGGCCCCAGATACGCAGTATTTT
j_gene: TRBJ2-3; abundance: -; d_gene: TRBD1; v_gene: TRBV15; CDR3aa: CATSRDRGTVLTGTQYF; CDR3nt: TGTGCCACCAGCAGAGATAGAGGGACAGTCCTCACAGGTACGCAGTATTTT
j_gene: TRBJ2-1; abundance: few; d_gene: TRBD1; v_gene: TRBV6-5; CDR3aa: CASSSSGTGYYNEQFF; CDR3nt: TGTGCCAGCAGTTCATCCGGGACAGGGTACTACAATGAGCAGTTCTTC
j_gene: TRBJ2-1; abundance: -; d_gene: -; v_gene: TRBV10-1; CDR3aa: CASSEYAVGSYNEQFF; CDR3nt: TGCGCCAGCAGTGAGTACGCCGTAGGGAGTTACAATGAGCAGTTCTTC
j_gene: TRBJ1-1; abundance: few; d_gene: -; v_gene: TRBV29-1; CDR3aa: CSVLLAISGGTEAFF; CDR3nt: TGCAGCGTACTATTGGCCATCTCAGGTGGGACTGAAGCTTTCTTT
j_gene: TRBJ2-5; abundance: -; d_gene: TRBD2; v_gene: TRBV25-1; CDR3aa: CASSEWSGGYQETQYF; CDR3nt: TGTGCCAGCAGTGAATGGAGCGGGGGGTACCAAGAGACCCAGTACTTC
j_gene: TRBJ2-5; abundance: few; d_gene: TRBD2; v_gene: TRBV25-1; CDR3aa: CASIRAGGETQYF; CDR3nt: TGTGCCAGCATACGAGCGGGGGGGGAGACCCAGTACTTC
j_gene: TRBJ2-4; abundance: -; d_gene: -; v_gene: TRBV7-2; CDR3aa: CASTSGKAKNIQYF; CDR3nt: TGTGCCAGCACTTCGGGGAAGGCCAAAAACATTCAGTACTTC
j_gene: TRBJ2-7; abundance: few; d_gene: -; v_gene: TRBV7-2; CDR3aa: CASSLTRDEQYF; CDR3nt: TGTGCCAGCAGCTTGACTAGAGACGAGCAGTACTTC
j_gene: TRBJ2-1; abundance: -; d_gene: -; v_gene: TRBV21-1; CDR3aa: CASSRGPASRVNEQFF; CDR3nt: TGTGCCAGCAGTAGAGGTCCAGCCTCGAGGGTAAATGAGCAGTTCTTC
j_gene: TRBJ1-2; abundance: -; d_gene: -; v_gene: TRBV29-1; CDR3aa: CSVEDRAGSYGYTF; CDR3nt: TGCAGCGTTGAAGATAGGGCAGGGAGCTATGGCTACACCTTC
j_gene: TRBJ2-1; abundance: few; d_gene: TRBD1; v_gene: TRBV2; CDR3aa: CASGGTGFREQFF; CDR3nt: TGTGCCAGCGGGGGGACAGGGTTTCGGGAGCAGTTCTTC
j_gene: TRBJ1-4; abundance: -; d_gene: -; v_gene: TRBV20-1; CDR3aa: CSASLRRQAINEKLFF; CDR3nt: TGCAGTGCTAGCCTGCGTCGACAGGCGATTAATGAAAAACTGTTTTTT
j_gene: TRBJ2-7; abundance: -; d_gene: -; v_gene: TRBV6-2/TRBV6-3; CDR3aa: CASVGVESGQYYEQYF; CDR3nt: TGTGCCAGCGTCGGAGTGGAGTCCGGGCAATACTACGAGCAGTACTTC
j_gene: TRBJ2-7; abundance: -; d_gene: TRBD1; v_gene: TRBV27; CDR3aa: CASSFTGQTTYEQYF; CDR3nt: TGTGCCAGCAGTTTTACGGGACAGACAACCTACGAGCAGTACTTC
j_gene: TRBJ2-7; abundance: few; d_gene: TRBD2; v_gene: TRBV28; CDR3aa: CASSPSGGVPSYEQYF; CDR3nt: TGTGCCAGCAGTCCCTCGGGAGGGGTCCCCTCCTACGAGCAGTACTTC
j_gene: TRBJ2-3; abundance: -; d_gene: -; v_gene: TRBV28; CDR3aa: CASRSEGDTQYF; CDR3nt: TGTGCCAGCAGGTCCGAGGGAGATACGCAGTATTTT
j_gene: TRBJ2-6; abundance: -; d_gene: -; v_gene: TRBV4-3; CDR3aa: CASTSELSGANVLTF; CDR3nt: TGCGCCAGCACCTCCGAACTCTCTGGGGCCAACGTCCTGACTTTC
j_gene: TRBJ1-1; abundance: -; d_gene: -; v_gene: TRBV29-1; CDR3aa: CSVGDLRDTEAFF; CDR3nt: TGCAGCGTTGGAGACCTCCGGGACACTGAAGCTTTCTTT
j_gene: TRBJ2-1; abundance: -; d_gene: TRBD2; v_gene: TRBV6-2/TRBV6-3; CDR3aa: CASSLAGGATNEQFF; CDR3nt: TGTGCCAGCAGCTTAGCGGGGGGAGCCACAAATGAGCAGTTCTTC
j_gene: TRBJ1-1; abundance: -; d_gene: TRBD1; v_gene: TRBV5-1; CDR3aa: CASSLRGQSCEAFF; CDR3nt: TGCGCCAGCAGCTTACGGGGACAGAGTTGTGAAGCTTTCTTT
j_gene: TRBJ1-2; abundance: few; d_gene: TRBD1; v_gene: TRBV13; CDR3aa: CASSFGGQRNYGYTF; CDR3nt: TGTGCCAGCAGCTTTGGGGGACAGAGGAACTATGGCTACACCTTC
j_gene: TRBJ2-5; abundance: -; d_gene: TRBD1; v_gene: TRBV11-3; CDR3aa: CASSEGQGGETQYF; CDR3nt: TGTGCCAGCAGCGAAGGACAGGGCGGGGAGACCCAGTACTTC
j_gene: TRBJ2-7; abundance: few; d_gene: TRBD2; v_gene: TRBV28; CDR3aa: CASRRPWEGTGSYEQYF; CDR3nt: TGTGCCAGCAGACGCCCCTGGGAGGGCACGGGTTCCTACGAGCAGTACTTC
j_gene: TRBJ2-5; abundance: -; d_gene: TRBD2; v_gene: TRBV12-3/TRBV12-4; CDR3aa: CASSLGGGAPYNEQYF; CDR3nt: TGTGCCAGCAGTTTAGGCGGGGGGGCCCCGTACAATGAGCAGTACTTC
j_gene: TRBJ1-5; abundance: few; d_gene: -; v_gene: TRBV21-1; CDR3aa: CASSKAEREGGNQPQHF; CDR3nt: TGTGCCAGCAGCAAAGCTGAGAGGGAAGGCGGGAATCAGCCCCAGCATTTT
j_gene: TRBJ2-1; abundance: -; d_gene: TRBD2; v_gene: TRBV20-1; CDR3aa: CSARPTRLSGGANDEQFF; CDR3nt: TGCAGTGCTAGACCGACAAGGCTGAGCGGGGGGGCCAATGATGAGCAGTTCTTC
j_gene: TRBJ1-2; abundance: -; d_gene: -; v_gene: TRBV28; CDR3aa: CASSSAGTELYPNYGYTF; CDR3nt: TGTGCCAGCAGTTCCGCCGGGACGGAGCTTTACCCTAACTATGGCTACACCTTC
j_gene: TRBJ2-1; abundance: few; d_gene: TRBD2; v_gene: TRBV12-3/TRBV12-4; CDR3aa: CASRSWTSGGLSSYNEQFF; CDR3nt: TGTGCCAGCAGATCCTGGACTAGCGGGGGGCTCAGCTCCTACAATGAGCAGTTCTTC
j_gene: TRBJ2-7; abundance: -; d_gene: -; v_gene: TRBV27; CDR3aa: CASSYSPGGPYEQYF; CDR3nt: TGTGCCAGCAGTTACAGTCCAGGTGGACCCTACGAGCAGTACTTC
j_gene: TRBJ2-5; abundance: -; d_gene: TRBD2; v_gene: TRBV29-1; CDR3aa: CSVGSGGARETQYF; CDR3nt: TGCAGCGTTGGAAGCGGGGGGGCCCGGGAGACCCAGTACTTC
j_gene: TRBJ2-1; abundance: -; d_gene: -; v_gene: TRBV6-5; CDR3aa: CASSYSRGGYNEQFF; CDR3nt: TGTGCCAGCAGTTATAGCAGGGGGGGCTACAATGAGCAGTTCTTC
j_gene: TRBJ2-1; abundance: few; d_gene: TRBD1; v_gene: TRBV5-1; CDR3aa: CASSLALGQAGGYNEQFF; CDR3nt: TGCGCCAGCAGCTTGGCATTAGGACAGGCCGGCGGGTACAATGAGCAGTTCTTC
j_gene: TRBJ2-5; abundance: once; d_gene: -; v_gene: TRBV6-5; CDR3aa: CASSYGLEERYF; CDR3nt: TGTGCCAGCAGTTACGGGCTAGAGGAGCGGTACTTC
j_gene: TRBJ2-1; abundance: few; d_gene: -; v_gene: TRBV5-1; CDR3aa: CASSGTTVNEQFF; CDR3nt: TGCGCCAGCAGCGGTACCACGGTCAATGAGCAGTTCTTC
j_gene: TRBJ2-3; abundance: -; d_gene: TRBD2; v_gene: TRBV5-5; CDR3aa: CASSFGGVEDTQYF; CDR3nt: TGTGCCAGCAGCTTCGGGGGGGTGGAAGATACGCAGTATTTT
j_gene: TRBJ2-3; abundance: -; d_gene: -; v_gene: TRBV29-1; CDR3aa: CSVYRARVSTDTQYF; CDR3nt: TGCAGCGTTTACAGGGCCCGGGTTAGCACAGATACGCAGTATTTT
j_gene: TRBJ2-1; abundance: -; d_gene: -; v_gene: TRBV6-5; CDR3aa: CASSSRGGVYNEQFF; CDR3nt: TGTGCCAGCAGCTCTCGAGGCGGGGTTTACAATGAGCAGTTCTTC
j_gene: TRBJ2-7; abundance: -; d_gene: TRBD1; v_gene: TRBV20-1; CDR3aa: CSAKSPGQGSYEQYF; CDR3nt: TGCAGTGCTAAGTCTCCGGGACAGGGGTCCTACGAGCAGTACTTC
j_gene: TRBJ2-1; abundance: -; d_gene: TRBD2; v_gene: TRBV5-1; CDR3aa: CASSSGGSFNEQFF; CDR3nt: TGCGCCAGCAGCTCGGGGGGAAGTTTCAATGAGCAGTTCTTC
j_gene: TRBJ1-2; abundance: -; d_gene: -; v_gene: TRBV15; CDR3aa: CATSRDEYGHTF; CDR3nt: TGTGCCACCAGCAGAGATGAGTACGGCCACACCTTC
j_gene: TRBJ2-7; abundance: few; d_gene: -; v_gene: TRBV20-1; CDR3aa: CSVIEGDYEQYF; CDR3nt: TGCAGTGTTATAGAGGGAGACTACGAGCAGTACTTC
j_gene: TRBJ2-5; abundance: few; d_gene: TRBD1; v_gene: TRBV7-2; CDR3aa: CASSSNQGAGETQYF; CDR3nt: TGTGCCAGCAGCTCTAATCAGGGGGCCGGAGAGACCCAGTACTTC